This T cell receptor beta chain stems from a study of T-cell memory formation after mild COVID-19. This clonotype was seen a few times. Its antigen is still unknown. The study's findings and limits: Contracting clones from day 15 to 85 showed balanced CD4/CD8; later expanders favored CD4+.

Germline CDR1 SGHRS, CDR2 YFSETQ. V lost 6 bases to trimming and J lost 4 bases, with 16 bases between them. CDR3 length: 15 residues. TCRdb re-analysed the 5' RACE reads in MiXCR, keeping a single row per CDR3 protein. The sample contains 400,000 to 500,000 distinct CDR3 sequences, more than 15% of which appear only once. The clonotype was recovered from a man aged 18 to 29 who had mild COVID-19 (a few samples of this study predate the infection). Cell type and time point are not known. The sequenced material came from PBMCs or a T cell subset sorted from them (not recorded which). The chain couples TRBV5-1 to TRBJ2-2; TRBD2 is a possible D gene (5 bases). The CDR3 region has the DNA TGCGCCAGCATAGGGAGTCCATGGGTCACCGGGGAGCTGTTTTTT. It codes for CASIGSPWVTGELFF.